The 20 T cell receptor beta chains in this list originate from one sample, sequenced in a study of blood T cell repertoires in COVID-19. Some clones are missing from TCRdb's copy, which holds only in-frame ones; the method was immunoSEQ multiplex PCR. The sample carries over 250,000 clones, about nine tenths recorded once. The material sequenced was peripheral blood. The origin of the receptors is a woman aged 40 to 50 who had recovered from COVID-19.

Points on this clone: Relative to the germline gene, one junction end is altered; a read error may explain this. V usage is TRBV6-5 and J usage is TRBJ1-1; D unclear. Germline assignment: CDR1 MNHEY and CDR2 SVGAGI. The CDR3 loop spans 14 amino acids. The CDR3 loop reads CASSNSTRLTEAFF. The CDR3 DNA sequence: TGTGCCAGCAGTAACTCGACACGTCTTACTGAAGCTTTCTTT.

J is TRBJ2-3 and V is TRBV5-1, with 10 bases aligning to TRBD2. V trimming: 7 bases; J trimming: 4 bases; junction bases outside the gene matches: 9. The germline CDR1 and CDR2 sequences are SGHRS and YFSETQ. The CDR3 covers 15 residues. The CDR3 reads CASGLAGGSSDTQYF. The CDR3 DNA reads as TGCGCCAGCGGATTAGCGGGGGGTTCTTCAGATACGCAGTATTTT.

Written as DNA, the CDR3 is TGTGCCAGCAGCTTAGGGCCGGGACAGGGTGGCACTGAAGCTTTCTTT. As protein: CASSLGPGQGGTEAFF. The chain is built from TRBV7-9 and TRBJ1-1; 9 bases line up with TRBD1. The length of the CDR3 is 16 residues. Trimming at V came to 1 base and at J to 4 bases, leaving 7 bases not matched to a gene. CDR1 and CDR2 (germline): SEHNR, FQNEAQ (reference sequence).

The chain uses TRBV5-6 and TRBJ2-7; 11 bases are a match to TRBD2. Germline V CDR1 and CDR2: SGHDT, YYEEEE. This CDR3 is built from 14 residues. The V and J ends lost 7 bases and 2 bases, in that order; junction bases with no gene match: 5. CDR3 sequence reads: CASARLAGTYEQYF. The CDR3, as DNA: TGTGCCAGCGCCAGACTAGCGGGGACCTACGAGCAGTACTTC.

The chain recombines TRBV10-3 with TRBJ1-2, with D perhaps matching TRBD1 (5 bases). V was pared by 5 bases and J by 2 bases, with 9 bases between. The CDR3 covers 13 residues. Germline CDR1 reads ENHRY; CDR2 reads SYGVKD. The CDR3 protein is CAISPDRNYGYTF. The CDR3 DNA is TGTGCCATCAGTCCCGACAGAAACTATGGCTACACCTTC.

This clone has a handful of counts. V is TRBV7-3 and J is TRBJ1-6; 9 nucleotides align to TRBD1. V was clipped by 4 bases and J by 5 bases; unmatched bases: 6. The CDR3 covers 16 residues. Germline V gene sequence: CDR1 SGHTA, CDR2 FQGTGA. In DNA form, the CDR3 reads TGTGCCAGCAGCTCTATGGGGACAGGGAATAATTCACCCCTCCACTTT. Encoded protein: CASSSMGTGNNSPLHF.

This clone was recorded only once. This rearrangement joins TRBV7-2 to TRBJ2-3, with 7 bases fitting TRBD2. The junction had 13 bases not matched to a gene; V was cut back by 2 bases and J by 2 bases. The CDR3 runs 18 residues. The V gene's germline CDR1 is SGHTA and CDR2 FQGNSA. The CDR3 reads CASSLTPLYGGVTDTQYF. Written as DNA, the CDR3 is TGTGCCAGCAGCTTAACTCCCCTATATGGGGGGGTCACAGATACGCAGTATTTT.

The chain recombines TRBV6-2 or TRBV6-3 with TRBJ1-1, with 8 bases that match TRBD1. Germline-derived CDR1 and CDR2 are MNHEY and SVGEGT. V shed 2 bases and J 12 bases; nucleotides not matched to a gene: 5. The CDR3 runs to 12 residues. CDR3 residues: CASSYRDRRPFF. The CDR3 nucleotides are TGTGCCAGCAGTTACCGGGACAGGCGCCCTTTCTTT.

The V and J genes are TRBV5-1 and TRBJ2-3; D not certain. CDR3 length: 15 amino acids. The V and J ends lost 0 bases and 0 bases respectively, with 8 bases between them. CDR1 is SGHRS, CDR2 YFSETQ, per germline. CDR3 DNA: TGCGCCAGCAGCTTGGTCCCCCTTAGCACAGATACGCAGTATTTT. Residues: CASSLVPLSTDTQYF.

This chain links TRBV7-3 with TRBJ2-2; 13 bases are shared with TRBD2. V was clipped by 2 bases and J by 7 bases; unmatched bases: 4. CDR1 and CDR2 from the germline V gene are SGHTA and FQGTGA. The CDR3 has 16 residues. In DNA form, the CDR3 reads TGTGCCAGCAGCTTACGGACTAGCGGGGGAGTCGGGGAGCTGTTTTTT. It specifies CASSLRTSGGVGELFF.

The genes are TRBV10-3 and TRBJ2-5, with 7 bases fitting TRBD2. V was clipped by 0 bases and J by 5 bases; unmatched bases: 3. CDR3 length equals 14 residues. Germline CDR1 ENHRY, CDR2 SYGVKD. The CDR3 sequence: CAISESYGGETQYF. DNA for the CDR3: TGTGCCATCAGTGAGTCTTACGGGGGGGAGACCCAGTACTTC.

This chain joins TRBV5-4 and TRBJ1-6, with 12 bases lining up with TRBD1. J was trimmed by 10 bases and V by 4 bases; bases with no gene match: 6. This CDR3 is built from 15 residues. Germline V lookup: CDR1 SGHNT, CDR2 YYREEE (reference sequence). CDR3 amino acids: CASSRGTGGPSPLHF. In DNA form, the CDR3 reads TGTGCCAGCAGCCGGGGGACAGGGGGCCCGTCACCCCTCCACTTT.

V gene TRBV5-5 combines with J gene TRBJ2-3; TRBD2 matches at 9 bases. J gave up 2 bases and V 0 bases, and 4 bases lay outside the gene matches. The CDR3 consists of 16 residues. Germline V gene lookup returns CDR1 SGHKS and CDR2 YYEKEE (reference sequence). The CDR3 DNA reads as TGTGCCAGCAGCTTGGCCCTAGCGGGGACCACAGATACGCAGTATTTT. Translation gives CASSLALAGTTDTQYF.

The V call is TRBV27, the J call TRBJ2-1, with 8 bases identical to TRBD2. Trimming took 6 bases from V and 6 from J; bases not matched to a gene: 10. This CDR3 spans 15 amino acids. Germline V gene sequence: CDR1 MNHEY, CDR2 SMNVEV (reference sequence). The CDR3 DNA reads as TGTGCCAGCAGGATCGGGGGGGCTTTTATCAATGAGCAGTTCTTC. Amino acids: CASRIGGAFINEQFF.

The rearrangement uses TRBV25-1 and TRBJ1-5; 7 nucleotides line up with TRBD1. The ends lost 3 bases at V and 9 bases at J; junction bases unmatched: 14. CDR1 is MGHDK and CDR2 is SYGVNS in the germline V gene. CDR3 size: 16 residues. The CDR3: CASSDTTGAVEAPQHF. CDR3 nucleotide sequence: TGTGCCAGCAGTGATACCACAGGGGCCGTAGAGGCGCCCCAGCATTTT.

The chain links TRBV27 to TRBJ2-4; tentatively, D is TRBD2 (5 bases). V was trimmed by 5 bases and J by 1 base, leaving 15 bases between them. CDR3 length: 16 amino acids. Germline V gene sequence: CDR1 MNHEY, CDR2 SMNVEV (reference sequence). CDR3 sequence: CASSHSDSSAKNIQYF. For the CDR3, the DNA is TGTGCCAGCAGTCATTCGGACTCATCGGCCAAAAACATTCAGTACTTC.

This chain uses TRBV18 with TRBJ1-4, with D maybe TRBD1 (5 bases). Trimming removed 3 bases from V and 4 bases from J, with 9 bases in between. The germline CDR1 and CDR2 sequences are KGHSH and LQKENI. The CDR3 spans 14 residues. The CDR3 DNA follows: TGTGCCAGCTCACCTGACAGCCTTAATGAAAAACTGTTTTTT. Translation: CASSPDSLNEKLFF.

The chain employs TRBV29-1 and TRBJ1-6; D is uncertain. Trimming pared 5 bases from V and 5 bases from J, leaving 13 bases between. The germline gives CDR1 SQVTM, CDR2 ANQGSEA. The CDR3 has 14 residues. DNA for the CDR3: TGCAGCGTTCAGTCCGGGTCTAATAATTCACCCCTCCACTTT. It yields the protein CSVQSGSNNSPLHF.

V usage is TRBV5-1 and J usage is TRBJ1-1; maybe TRBD1 (5 bases). This CDR3 comprises 14 residues. V shed 3 bases and J shed 1 base, with 10 bases lying between them. CDR1 is SGHRS, CDR2 YFSETQ, per germline. Here the CDR3 reads CASSSTVTNTEAFF. CDR3 DNA: TGCGCCAGCAGCTCGACAGTGACGAACACTGAAGCTTTCTTT. Looking up the rest from reference TRBV5-1 and TRBJ1-1 gives the full variable domain: KAGVTQTPRYLIKTRGQQVTLSCSPISGHRSVSWYQQTPGQGLQFLFEYFSETQRNKGNFPGRFSGRQFSNSRSEMNVSTLELGDSALYLCASSSTVTNTEAFFGQGTRLTVV.

This clone was detected only once. This chain connects TRBV6-2 or TRBV6-3 to TRBJ1-1; TRBD1 matches 9 bases. With 5 bases clipped from V and 11 bases from J, the junction kept 9 bases outside the gene matches. Germline V gene data show CDR1 as MNHEY and CDR2 as SVGEGT. This CDR3 contains 13 residues. The CDR3, as DNA: TGTGCCAGCAGTCGCGGACAGGGGCGGTGGGCTTTCTTT. It codes for CASSRGQGRWAFF.